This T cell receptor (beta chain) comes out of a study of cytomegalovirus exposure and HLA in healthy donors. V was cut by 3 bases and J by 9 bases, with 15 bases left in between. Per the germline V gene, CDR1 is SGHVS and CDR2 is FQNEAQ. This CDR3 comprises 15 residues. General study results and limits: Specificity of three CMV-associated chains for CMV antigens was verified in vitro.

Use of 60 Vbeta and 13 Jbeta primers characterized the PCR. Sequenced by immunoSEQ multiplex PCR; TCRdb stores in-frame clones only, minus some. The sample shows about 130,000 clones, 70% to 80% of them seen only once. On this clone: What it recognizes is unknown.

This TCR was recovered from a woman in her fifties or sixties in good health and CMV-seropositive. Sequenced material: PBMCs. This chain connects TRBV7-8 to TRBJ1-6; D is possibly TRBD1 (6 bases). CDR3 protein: CASSLEGGAGSPLHF. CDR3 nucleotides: TGTGCCAGCAGCTTGGAAGGGGGGGCCGGTTCACCCCTCCACTTT.